Given below is one TCR beta chain in context. The antigen remains undetermined. The entry originates in a study of cytomegalovirus exposure and HLA in healthy donors. Study conclusions and caveats: Among CMV-associated TCR beta chains, most appeared HLA-restricted in a later analysis. Some V segments, including TRBV6-2 and TRBV6-3, were excluded as indistinguishable.

A multiplex PCR was run with 60 Vbeta primers and 13 Jbeta primers. Only in-frame clones appear in the TCRdb table, and some are missing; sequencing was by immunoSEQ multiplex PCR. Of about 92,000 clones listed, approximately 71% are singletons. CDR1 SQVTM and CDR2 ANQGSEA come from the germline V gene. V was pared by 7 bases and J by 4 bases, with 13 bases between. The CDR3 runs to 13 residues. The genes are TRBV29-1 and TRBJ2-2; D is unclear. The sample comprised PBMCs. The sequence came from a woman between 18 and 29 years old in good health and CMV-seropositive. CDR3 region: CSAGESRTGELFF. The CDR3 DNA reads as TGCAGCGCTGGAGAGTCTCGCACCGGGGAGCTGTTTTTT.